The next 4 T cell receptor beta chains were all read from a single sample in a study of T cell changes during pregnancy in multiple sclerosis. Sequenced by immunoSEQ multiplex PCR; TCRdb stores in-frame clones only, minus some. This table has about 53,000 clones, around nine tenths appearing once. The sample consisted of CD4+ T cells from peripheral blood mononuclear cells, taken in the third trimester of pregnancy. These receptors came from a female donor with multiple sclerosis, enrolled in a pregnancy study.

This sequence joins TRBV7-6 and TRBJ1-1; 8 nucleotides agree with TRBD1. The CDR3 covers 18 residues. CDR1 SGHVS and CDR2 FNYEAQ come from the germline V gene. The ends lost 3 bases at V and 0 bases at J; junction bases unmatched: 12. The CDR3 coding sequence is TGTGCCAGCAGCTTGGGACAGGCACCCGCGTATCTGAACACTGAAGCTTTCTTT. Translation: CASSLGQAPAYLNTEAFF.

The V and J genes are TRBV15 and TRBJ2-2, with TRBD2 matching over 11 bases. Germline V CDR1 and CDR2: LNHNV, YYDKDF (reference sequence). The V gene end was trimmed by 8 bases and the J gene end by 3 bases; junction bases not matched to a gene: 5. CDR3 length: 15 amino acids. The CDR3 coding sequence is TGTGCCACCGATAGCGGGGGGGAATACACCGGGGAGCTGTTTTTT. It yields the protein CATDSGGEYTGELFF.

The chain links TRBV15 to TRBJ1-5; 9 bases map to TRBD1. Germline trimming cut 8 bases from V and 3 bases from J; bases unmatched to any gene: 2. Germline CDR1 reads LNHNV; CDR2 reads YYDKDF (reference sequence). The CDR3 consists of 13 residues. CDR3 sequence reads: CATGTGNNQPQHF. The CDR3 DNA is TGTGCCACCGGGACAGGGAACAATCAGCCCCAGCATTTT.

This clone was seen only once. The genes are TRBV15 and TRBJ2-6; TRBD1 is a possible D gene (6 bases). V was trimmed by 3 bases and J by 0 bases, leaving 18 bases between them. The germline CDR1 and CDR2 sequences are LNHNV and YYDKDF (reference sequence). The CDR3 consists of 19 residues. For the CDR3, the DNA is TGTGCCACCAGCAGTGATCTCCAGGGGATAGCCTCTGGGGCCAACGTCCTGACTTTC. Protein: CATSSDLQGIASGANVLTF.